The 17 T cell receptor beta chains listed next were all sequenced from one sample in a study of blood T cell repertoires in COVID-19. Only in-frame clones appear in the TCRdb table, and some are missing; sequencing was by immunoSEQ multiplex PCR. The table has about 240,000 clones, 82% seen once. The sample consisted of peripheral blood. The receptors shown here come from a woman older than 75 with COVID-19, enrolled during active disease.

V and J are TRBV30 and TRBJ1-1, with D maybe TRBD1 (5 bases). V was trimmed by 2 bases and J by 4 bases, leaving 11 bases between them. Germline assignment: CDR1 GTSNPN and CDR2 SVGIG (reference sequence). The CDR3 sequence is 13 residues long. CDR3 amino acids: CAWSPRRGTEAFF. The CDR3 DNA reads TGTGCCTGGAGTCCTCGGAGGGGCACTGAAGCTTTCTTT.

The genes are TRBV5-1 and TRBJ2-5; tentatively, D is TRBD1 (6 bases). Between the trimmed V and J ends, which lost 4 bases and 2 bases, there was a span of 18 bases. CDR3 length: 16 amino acids. Germline V lookup: CDR1 SGHRS, CDR2 YFSETQ. The CDR3 bases are TGCGCCAGCAGCCGCACGAGGACAGTCTTACAAGAGACCCAGTACTTC. Its translation: CASSRTRTVLQETQYF.

The chain has TRBV28 and TRBJ2-7, with TRBD1 matching over 8 bases. The V and J ends lost 4 bases and 5 bases, in that order; junction bases with no gene match: 10. This CDR3 contains 15 residues. Germline V gene lookup returns CDR1 MDHEN and CDR2 SYDVKM. As DNA, the CDR3 is TGTGCCAGCAGTTCACCCGGGACAGGTGAGAACGAGCAGTACTTC. Its protein product is CASSSPGTGENEQYF.

The J gene is TRBJ1-2, the V gene TRBV19; possibly TRBD1 for D (5 bases). CDR3 length: 13 residues. The V end lost 5 bases, the J end lost 4 bases, and 11 bases lay between the germline ends. Germline V gene sequence: CDR1 LNHDA, CDR2 SQIVND (reference sequence). CDR3 sequence (DNA): TGTGCCAGTAGTCTCCGACAGCCCTATGGCTACACCTTC. Protein: CASSLRQPYGYTF.

The V call is TRBV10-3, the J call TRBJ1-2; 7 positions agree with TRBD1. The CDR3 has 15 amino acids. V lost 0 bases and J lost 8; bases outside the gene matches: 9. In germline, CDR1 is ENHRY, CDR2 SYGVKD. The CDR3 DNA follows: TGTGCCATCAGTGAGTCTGCGGGAGGGACAGAGGGCTACACCTTC. Translating it yields CAISESAGGTEGYTF.

This chain links TRBV7-9 with TRBJ2-3; D gene ambiguous. CDR3 length: 13 amino acids. Per germline, CDR1 SEHNR and CDR2 FQNEAQ (reference sequence). The V end lost 2 bases, the J end lost 2 bases, and 5 bases lay between the germline ends. This chain's CDR3 is CASSLLFTDTQYF. CDR3 sequence (DNA): TGTGCCAGCAGCTTACTATTCACAGATACGCAGTATTTT. Full variable domain (missing parts from reference TRBV7-9 and TRBJ2-3): DTGVSQNPRHKITKRGQNVTFRCDPISEHNRLYWYRQTLGQGPEFLTYFQNEAQLEKSRLLSDRFSAERPKGSFSTLEIQRTEQGDSAMYLCASSLLFTDTQYFGPGTRLTVL.

The gene calls are TRBV5-8 and TRBJ1-5, with 7 nucleotides matching TRBD1. V shed 0 bases, J shed 2 bases, and the junction held 2 bases outside the gene matches. The CDR3 is 15 residues long. CDR1 is SGHTS, CDR2 YDEGEE, per germline. CDR3 nucleotides: TGTGCCAGCAGCTTGGGGACAGGCCGCAATCAGCCCCAGCATTTT. This translates into CASSLGTGRNQPQHF.

V usage is TRBV7-2 and J usage is TRBJ2-7; no reliable D call. V dropped 5 bases and J dropped 2 bases, with 16 bases sitting between them. The CDR3 has 15 amino acids. Per the germline V gene, CDR1 is SGHTA and CDR2 is FQGNSA. The CDR3 region is CASSRLGKAAYEQYF. The CDR3 nucleotides read TGTGCCAGCAGCAGACTGGGTAAGGCTGCCTACGAGCAGTACTTC.

The gene calls are TRBV29-1 and TRBJ2-7, with a weak D call TRBD2 (5 bases). CDR1 is SQVTM and CDR2 is ANQGSEA in the germline V gene. Trimming cost V 5 bases and J 7 bases, with 24 bases left between them. The CDR3 totals 15 residues. The CDR3, as DNA: TGCAGCGTTCTTATTATGGCGGGTACACTGCGGGAGCAGTACTTC. It is translated as CSVLIMAGTLREQYF.

The chain recombines TRBV9 with TRBJ1-2; perhaps TRBD1 as D (6 bases). The CDR3 has 14 residues. Per germline, CDR1 SGDLS and CDR2 YYNGEE. Between the trimmed V and J ends, which lost 0 bases and 2 bases, there was a span of 8 bases. This chain's CDR3 is CASSVGGLNYGYTF. The CDR3 bases are TGTGCCAGCAGCGTAGGGGGGCTCAACTATGGCTACACCTTC.

The chain uses TRBV11-2 and TRBJ1-1; 10 bases align to TRBD1. From germline, CDR1 is SGHAT and CDR2 FQNNGV. V gave up 6 bases and J gave up 1 base; unmatched junction bases: 5. This CDR3 spans 15 amino acids. CDR3 sequence (DNA): TGTGCCAGCAGGACTCGACAGGGGGCGAACACTGAAGCTTTCTTT. Protein sequence: CASRTRQGANTEAFF.

The rearrangement uses TRBV6-6 and TRBJ1-3; D remains ambiguous. CDR3 length: 16 residues. V gave up 0 bases and J gave up 0 bases, with 9 bases separating them. Germline-derived CDR1 and CDR2 are MNHNY and SVGAGI (reference sequence). CDR3 sequence: CASSYSRSYSGNTIYF. DNA of the CDR3: TGTGCCAGCAGTTACTCGAGGAGCTACTCTGGAAACACCATATATTTT.

The chain carries TRBV5-4 and TRBJ2-5; 8 nucleotides line up with TRBD2. The trim removed 0 bases at V and 4 bases at J, leaving 5 bases unmatched. The CDR3 runs to 15 residues. Germline V gives CDR1 SGHNT, CDR2 YYREEE (reference sequence). This CDR3 reads CASSLEAGVGETQYF. The CDR3 nucleotides are TGTGCCAGCAGCTTGGAAGCGGGGGTGGGAGAGACCCAGTACTTC.

The CDR3 spells CASSLAREVGETQYF. The CDR3 DNA reads TGTGCCAGCAGCTTGGCCAGGGAGGTGGGTGAGACCCAGTACTTC. The chain links TRBV5-4 to TRBJ2-5; weak D call: TRBD2 (6 bases). V lost 0 bases, J lost 5 bases, and 14 bases lay in between. Germline V gene data show CDR1 as SGHNT and CDR2 as YYREEE (reference sequence). The CDR3 runs 15 residues.

In its sample, this clone was seen once. V is TRBV6-6 and J is TRBJ1-1, with D hard to call. The CDR3 is made up of 14 amino acids. Germline assignment: CDR1 MNHNY and CDR2 SVGAGI (reference sequence). Trimming took off 6 bases at V and 3 bases at J, with 14 bases between the two ends. CDR3 loop: CASRTGGVDTEAFF. In nucleotides, the CDR3 is TGTGCCAGCAGAACTGGAGGTGTGGACACTGAAGCTTTCTTT.

The rearrangement links TRBV6-1 to TRBJ1-5; 7 bases are shared with TRBD1. Trimming cost V 1 base and J 3 bases; bases outside gene matches: 9. The CDR3 loop spans 17 amino acids. The germline gives CDR1 MNHNS, CDR2 SASEGT. CDR3 sequence: CASSEGPGQVLNQPQHF. DNA for the CDR3: TGTGCCAGCAGTGAAGGCCCCGGACAGGTCCTCAATCAGCCCCAGCATTTT.

The chain's CDR3 is CASSYRTSGGDEQYF. The CDR3 nucleotides read TGTGCCAGCAGTTACAGAACTAGCGGGGGGGACGAGCAGTACTTC. The gene calls are TRBV2 and TRBJ2-7; 13 nucleotides line up with TRBD2. The germline V gene has CDR1 SNHLY and CDR2 FYNNEI. V shed 5 bases and J 5 bases; nucleotides not matched to a gene: 6. CDR3 size: 15 residues.